The 27 T cell receptor beta chains below were found in one sample sequenced in a study of blood T cell repertoires in COVID-19. This table comes from immunoSEQ multiplex PCR, and its TCRdb copy is limited to in-frame clones, with some not included. The table shows roughly 130,000 clones, with about 85% occurring only once. The sequencing input was peripheral blood. The receptors were gathered from a woman between 65 and 79 years old with COVID-19, enrolled during active disease.

The chain employs TRBV7-9 and TRBJ1-1; no clear D gene. The germline V gene encodes CDR1 SEHNR and CDR2 FQNEAQ (reference sequence). Between the trimmed V and J ends, which lost 4 bases and 0 bases, there was a span of 12 bases. CDR3 length: 15 amino acids. The DNA for the CDR3 is TGTGCCAGCAGCTCTAGACTTCAAATGAACACTGAAGCTTTCTTT. Amino acids: CASSSRLQMNTEAFF.

This clone was counted only a few times. The chain carries TRBV6-2 or TRBV6-3 and TRBJ1-1, with D hard to call. The CDR3 runs 13 residues. V was clipped by 5 bases and J by 4 bases, with 11 bases between them. Germline lookup yields CDR1 MNHEY and CDR2 SVGEGT. The DNA for the CDR3 is TGTGCCAGCAGTGACCGTGGGAGCACTGAAGCTTTCTTT. It specifies CASSDRGSTEAFF.

This clone was seen just once. The rearrangement joins TRBV19 to TRBJ1-1; 11 positions agree with TRBD1. Germline CDR1 reads LNHDA; CDR2 reads SQIVND (reference sequence). Trimming at V came to 5 bases and at J to 0 bases, leaving 8 bases not matched to a gene. This CDR3 contains 17 residues. The CDR3: CASSPPRDRGMNTEAFF. The CDR3 DNA sequence: TGTGCCAGTAGTCCTCCCCGGGACAGGGGGATGAACACTGAAGCTTTCTTT.

The chain is built from TRBV5-4 and TRBJ2-1; 11 positions match TRBD2. The CDR3 runs 16 residues. V lost 5 bases and J lost 4; bases outside the gene matches: 8. The germline gives CDR1 SGHNT, CDR2 YYREEE (reference sequence). CDR3 sequence (DNA): TGTGCCAGCAGTAGAGAACTAGCGGGGGATTACAATGAGCAGTTCTTC. This sequence encodes CASSRELAGDYNEQFF.

The chain combines TRBV4-2 with TRBJ2-5; D not certain. CDR3 length equals 13 residues. Trimming removed 0 bases from V and 4 bases from J, with 6 bases in between. The germline V gene has CDR1 LGHNA and CDR2 YNFKEQ. The CDR3 reads CASSQDIGETQYF. The CDR3 bases are TGTGCCAGCAGCCAAGATATCGGAGAGACCCAGTACTTC.

The chain links TRBV9 to TRBJ1-2; D gene uncertain. This CDR3 has 16 residues. V lost 4 bases to trimming and J lost 7 bases, with 23 bases between them. Looked up from germline, CDR1 is SGDLS and CDR2 is YYNGEE. The CDR3 loop is CASSPPLGRLIGGYTF. The CDR3 nucleotides read TGTGCCAGCAGCCCCCCCCTGGGCAGGCTCATAGGTGGCTACACCTTC.

The chain combines TRBV4-3 with TRBJ2-5; 8 bases line up with TRBD2. After removal of 0 bases from V and 2 bases from J, the junction contained 5 bases not matched to a gene. The CDR3 has 16 residues. CDR1 and CDR2 from the germline V gene are LGHNA and YSLEER. CDR3 sequence (DNA): TGCGCCAGCAGCCAAGATTACCGCGGGGGGCAAGAGACCCAGTACTTC. This gives the protein CASSQDYRGGQETQYF.

This clone has a single count. CDR3 protein: CASSSPLRNTEAFF. The DNA for the CDR3 is TGTGCCAGTAGTTCTCCGTTGAGGAACACTGAAGCTTTCTTT. The chain employs TRBV19 and TRBJ1-1, with D uncertain. Germline V gene sequence: CDR1 LNHDA, CDR2 SQIVND (reference sequence). V was clipped by 5 bases and J by 1 base, with 11 bases between them. The CDR3 runs to 14 residues.

V and J are TRBV27 and TRBJ2-3; D might be TRBD1 (6 bases). CDR1 and CDR2 from the germline V gene are MNHEY and SMNVEV (reference sequence). CDR3 size: 15 residues. The ends were cut back, 1 base at V and 1 base at J, with 9 bases in the middle. The CDR3 loop reads CASSLFPGGTDTQYF. CDR3 sequence (DNA): TGTGCCAGCAGTTTATTTCCAGGGGGCACAGATACGCAGTATTTT.

The chain has TRBV5-5 and TRBJ1-2; 9 bases match TRBD1. CDR3 length: 13 residues. In germline, CDR1 is SGHKS, CDR2 YYEKEE (reference sequence). With V trimmed by 3 bases and J by 7 bases, 4 bases remained unmatched. CDR3 nucleotides: TGTGCCAGCAGCTCGGGGACAGGGATTGGCTACACCTTC. Translated, it gives CASSSGTGIGYTF.

This clone showed up just once. The gene calls are TRBV29-1 and TRBJ1-2, with D hard to call. The CDR3 contains 14 residues. The germline V gene encodes CDR1 SQVTM and CDR2 ANQGSEA. V was pared by 4 bases and J by 2 bases, with 14 bases between. CDR3 nucleotide sequence: TGCAGCGTTGTCCAGACCTCGGGGAACTATGGCTACACCTTC. Translation gives CSVVQTSGNYGYTF.

The CDR3 is CAWVRGLGYTF. CDR3 sequence (DNA): TGTGCCTGGGTCAGGGGTCTCGGCTACACCTTC. This chain connects TRBV30 to TRBJ1-2; D might be TRBD1 (6 bases). Germline CDR1 and CDR2: GTSNPN and SVGIG (reference sequence). Deletions cut 5 bases from V and 8 bases from J, with 12 bases between. The CDR3 totals 11 residues.

The chain carries TRBV5-4 and TRBJ2-1; the match to TRBD2 covers 12 bases. V shed 4 bases and J 7 bases; nucleotides not matched to a gene: 12. The CDR3 is 17 amino acids. The germline gives CDR1 SGHNT, CDR2 YYREEE (reference sequence). CDR3 region: CASSAGLAGILPNEQFF. The CDR3 coding sequence is TGTGCCAGCAGCGCCGGACTAGCGGGGATCCTCCCTAATGAGCAGTTCTTC. Based on the CDR3 plus reference TRBV5-4 and TRBJ2-1, the full variable domain is ETGVTQSPTHLIKTRGQQVTLRCSSQSGHNTVSWYQQALGQGPQFIFQYYREEENGRGNFPPRFSGLQFPNYSSELNVNALELDDSALYLCASSAGLAGILPNEQFFGPGTRLTVL.

The chain couples TRBV5-1 to TRBJ2-7, with TRBD1 as a possible D gene (5 bases). The germline CDR1 and CDR2 sequences are SGHRS and YFSETQ. This CDR3 comprises 13 residues. Trimming removed 4 bases at V and 0 bases at J, with 8 bases between. CDR3 sequence reads: CASSMDNSYEQYF. CDR3 bases: TGCGCCAGCAGCATGGACAACTCCTACGAGCAGTACTTC.

The V call is TRBV6-1, the J call TRBJ1-1; possibly TRBD1 for D (5 bases). Looked up from germline, CDR1 is MNHNS and CDR2 is SASEGT. This CDR3 spans 14 amino acids. The V end lost 3 bases, the J end lost 1 base, and 9 bases lay between the germline ends. CDR3 nucleotide sequence: TGTGCCAGCAGTGACAGGGTTCGGAACACTGAAGCTTTCTTT. Translating gives CASSDRVRNTEAFF.

CDR3 sequence: CASSSLPPGGVNSPLHF. In DNA form, the CDR3 reads TGCGCCAGCAGCTCGCTACCTCCAGGGGGCGTTAATTCACCCCTCCACTTT. The J gene is TRBJ1-6, the V gene TRBV5-1; 8 bases align to TRBD1. The CDR3 loop spans 17 amino acids. After removal of 3 bases from V and 6 bases from J, the junction contained 11 bases not matched to a gene. Germline loops: CDR1 SGHRS, CDR2 YFSETQ.

The CDR3 DNA follows: TGTGCCAGTAGTATGATTGGCGCAACCGCGGCACCCCTCCACTTT. It codes for CASSMIGATAAPLHF. V gene TRBV19 combines with J gene TRBJ1-6; D uncertain. Trimming pared 3 bases from V and 11 bases from J, leaving 17 bases between. Germline values: CDR1 LNHDA, CDR2 SQIVND (reference sequence). This CDR3 has 15 amino acids.

This clone was detected once. The CDR3 reads CASSPGGTGTYEQYF. The CDR3, as DNA: TGCGCCAGCAGCCCGGGGGGGACAGGGACCTACGAGCAGTACTTC. The rearrangement uses TRBV5-1 and TRBJ2-7; D might be TRBD1 (9 bases). V lost 4 bases, J lost 2 bases, and 16 bases lay in between. The CDR3 extends over 15 amino acids. Germline CDR1 and CDR2: SGHRS and YFSETQ.

The chain joins TRBV6-2 or TRBV6-3 to TRBJ1-4; 12 bases match TRBD1. The CDR3 sequence is 18 residues long. CDR1 is MNHEY, CDR2 SVGEGT, per germline. Trimming at V came to 4 bases and at J to 12 bases, leaving 18 bases not matched to a gene. CDR3 bases: TGTGCCAGCAGTTCCCCGGGACAGGGGGCGCATGGGCCTCAGGAACTGTTTTTT. Translation gives CASSSPGQGAHGPQELFF.

V gene TRBV4-1 combines with J gene TRBJ1-5, with D uncertain. Trimming removed 3 bases at V and 7 bases at J, with 13 bases between. Looked up from germline, CDR1 is MGHRA and CDR2 is YSYEKL. The CDR3 runs 14 residues. CDR3 nucleotides: TGCGCCAGCAGCCACGATCACGGGAACCAGCCCCAGCATTTT. Amino acids: CASSHDHGNQPQHF.

The chain is built from TRBV5-1 and TRBJ1-6; possible D gene TRBD1, 5 bases. The V end was cut by 7 bases, the J end by 7 bases, with 21 bases between. CDR1 and CDR2 from the germline V gene are SGHRS and YFSETQ. The CDR3 sequence is 16 residues long. The DNA of the CDR3 is TGCGCCAGCTCCCGCGGGGCCTCGGCGGGGAATTCACCCCTCCACTTT. As protein: CASSRGASAGNSPLHF.

V is TRBV9 and J is TRBJ1-2; TRBD1 aligns across 7 bases. With 4 bases clipped from V and 3 bases from J, the junction kept 6 bases outside the gene matches. Per germline, CDR1 SGDLS and CDR2 YYNGEE. CDR3 length equals 14 residues. The CDR3 sequence: CASSSGRGDYGYTF. CDR3 nucleotide sequence: TGTGCCAGCAGCAGTGGCAGGGGGGACTATGGCTACACCTTC.

The chain is built from TRBV27 and TRBJ2-7; TRBD1 matches at 7 bases. Looked up from germline, CDR1 is MNHEY and CDR2 is SMNVEV (reference sequence). The CDR3 loop spans 15 amino acids. V gave up 11 bases and J gave up 2 bases; unmatched junction bases: 15. CDR3 region: CACPVWDSNPYEQYF. The CDR3 region has the DNA TGTGCCTGCCCGGTTTGGGACAGCAACCCCTACGAGCAGTACTTC.

The J gene is TRBJ2-6, the V gene TRBV7-3; maybe TRBD2 (6 bases). Trimming left V 5 bases short and J 2 bases short, with 10 bases between. The germline CDR1 and CDR2 sequences are SGHTA and FQGTGA. This CDR3 is 15 amino acids long. CDR3 in amino acids: CASSPGSTGANVLTF. The DNA for the CDR3 is TGTGCCAGCAGCCCCGGGAGTACTGGGGCCAACGTCCTGACTTTC.

V is TRBV19 and J is TRBJ2-1; 7 nucleotides align to TRBD1. J gave up 12 bases and V 5 bases, and 4 bases lay outside the gene matches. Germline V gives CDR1 LNHDA, CDR2 SQIVND (reference sequence). The CDR3 is made up of 11 amino acids. The CDR3 protein is CASSQQGRQFF. The DNA for the CDR3 is TGTGCCAGTAGTCAACAGGGGAGGCAGTTCTTC.

The V gene is TRBV2, the J gene TRBJ2-5, with TRBD2 identical over 10 bases. Looked up from germline, CDR1 is SNHLY and CDR2 is FYNNEI. With 4 bases clipped from V and 5 bases from J, the junction kept 7 bases outside the gene matches. The CDR3 extends over 15 amino acids. As DNA, the CDR3 is TGTGCCAGCAGTGGGGAGCGGGGGGGCCTGGAGACCCAGTACTTC. Protein product: CASSGERGGLETQYF.

The table lists this clone with a few counts. The chain links TRBV28 to TRBJ1-2; 10 nucleotides line up with TRBD1. CDR1 and CDR2 from the germline V gene are MDHEN and SYDVKM. The CDR3 consists of 15 residues. V lost 3 bases to trimming and J lost 5 bases; unmatched junction nucleotides: 6. CDR3 in amino acids: CASSFPTGGRYGYTF. As DNA, the CDR3 is TGTGCCAGCAGTTTCCCGACAGGGGGCCGTTATGGCTACACCTTC.